This T cell receptor beta chain was sequenced for a study of T cell repertoires in cytomegalovirus infection. Study overall: Both a matching HLA type and CMV infection were indicated by public TCR beta signatures. Study-wide results and limits: Carriers of CMV plus the relevant HLA were identified by cumulative public TCR beta family frequency. The ex vivo response showed dominance by HLA-C-restricted CMV-specific TCR beta clonotypes.

CDR1 and CDR2 (germline): MNHNY, SVGAGI (reference sequence). This CDR3 spans 15 amino acids. With 0 bases removed from V and 14 bases from J, the gap between germline ends came to 17 bases. MiXCR, run by TCRdb on the reads, gives a single entry per CDR3 protein. The sample yields 250,000 or so distinct CDR3 sequences, about 17% seen once. As regards this clonotype: Its specificity is not known.

The clonotype was recovered from a human donor in good health (CMV status not recorded). Some clones in this sample may be carry-over from other donors' samples. Sequencing was done on a sample of CD8+ T cells from PBMCs. This chain connects TRBV6-6 to TRBJ1-6; D is unresolved. This CDR3 reads CASSYSTETLTALHF. For the CDR3, the DNA is TGTGCCAGCAGTTACTCGACGGAAACCCTCACGGCCCTCCACTTT.